One sample yielded the 25 T cell receptor beta chains listed below, sequenced in a study of Graves' ophthalmopathy and Graves' hyperthyroidism. Amplified TCR beta CDR3 regions were obtained using RNA transcripts as template. An initial RT-PCR round employing HTBI primers preceded a second-round multiplex PCR. One entry per CDR3 protein results from TCRdb running MiXCR on the multiplex PCR reads. The sample lists about 740,000 distinct CDR3 sequences, roughly two fifths occurring once. Sample: peripheral blood. These TCRs come from an adult man with Graves' ophthalmopathy.

In regard to this clonotype: One end of the junction does not line up with germline, which may come from a read error. The rearrangement uses TRBV10-3 and TRBJ2-5, with TRBD2 matching over 13 bases. Germline assignment: CDR1 ENHRY and CDR2 SYGVKD. The CDR3 covers 18 residues. The CDR3 here is CASSYSYWTSGSRETQYF. The CDR3 nucleotides are TGTGCCAGCAGTTACTCGTATTGGACTAGCGGGAGTCGGGAGACCCAGTACTTC.

The chain links TRBV11-2 to TRBJ2-2; 11 bases match TRBD2. Trimming removed 6 bases from V and 5 bases from J; junction bases left unmatched: 14. Germline V CDR1 and CDR2: SGHAT, FQNNGV. The CDR3 sequence is 18 residues long. The CDR3 DNA is TGTGCCAGCAGTACCCGCTGGCTAGCGGGGGGTGATACCGGGGAGCTGTTTTTT. Residues: CASSTRWLAGGDTGELFF.

There are many counts of this clonotype. The chain has TRBV10-3 and TRBJ1-2, with 8 bases lining up with TRBD1. The length of the CDR3 is 14 residues. Germline loops: CDR1 ENHRY, CDR2 SYGVKD. V lost 7 bases to trimming and J lost 4 bases; unmatched junction nucleotides: 8. In DNA form, the CDR3 reads TGTGCCATCACTCCGGACAGGGTCCGCTATGGCTACACCTTC. Translating it yields CAITPDRVRYGYTF.

The chain is built from TRBV2 and TRBJ2-7; D is perhaps TRBD1 (7 bases). Trimming removed 6 bases at V and 3 bases at J, with 18 bases between. The CDR3 spans 15 residues. Germline assignment: CDR1 SNHLY and CDR2 FYNNEI. CDR3 in amino acids: CASSRIRGELYEQYF. Here the CDR3 DNA reads TGTGCCAGCAGCCGGATCAGGGGGGAACTCTACGAGCAGTACTTC.

Concerning this clonotype itself: A much larger clone lies one base from this, so it may be a read error. The CDR3 is CATSGVLGGMFLETQYF. The CDR3 DNA reads as TGTGCCACCAGCGGAGTTCTGGGGGGAATGTTCCTCGAGACCCAGTACTTC. This rearrangement joins TRBV15 to TRBJ2-5; D is possibly TRBD2 (6 bases). CDR3 size: 17 residues. V was trimmed by 5 bases and J by 5 bases, leaving 24 bases between them. Per the germline V gene, CDR1 is LNHNV and CDR2 is YYDKDF (reference sequence).

This sequence joins TRBV7-9 and TRBJ1-5; no firm D call. This CDR3 contains 15 residues. The germline CDR1 and CDR2 sequences are SEHNR and FQNEAQ (reference sequence). V was clipped by 6 bases and J by 1 base, with 13 bases between them. The CDR3 bases are TGTGCCAGCAGTTCCTCCGTGGGGAGCAATCAGCCCCAGCATTTT. This sequence encodes CASSSSVGSNQPQHF.

This clonotype was seen repeatedly, ten times or more. For the CDR3, the DNA is TGTGCCAGCAGTGAATTTTTGGACTACGAGCAGTACTTC. It is translated as CASSEFLDYEQYF. The V call is TRBV25-1, the J call TRBJ2-7; no clear D gene. CDR1 and CDR2 from the germline V gene are MGHDK and SYGVNS. V lost 1 base, J lost 3 bases, and 7 bases lay in between. This CDR3 comprises 13 residues.

The chain has TRBV10-3 and TRBJ1-5, with 10 nucleotides matching TRBD1. This CDR3 has 15 residues. The germline gives CDR1 ENHRY, CDR2 SYGVKD. J lost 7 bases, V lost 6 bases, and 9 bases had no gene match. This chain's CDR3 is CAIRSGTGEGQPQHF. The DNA for the CDR3 is TGTGCCATCAGAAGTGGGACAGGGGAGGGCCAGCCCCAGCATTTT.

The CDR3: CASSLIGAGELFF. DNA for the CDR3: TGTGCCAGCAGCTTAATAGGGGCCGGGGAGCTGTTTTTT. The chain combines TRBV7-9 with TRBJ2-2; tentative D call: TRBD1 (5 bases). This CDR3 region has 13 residues. The ends were cut back, 2 bases at V and 6 bases at J, with 7 bases in the middle. Germline V gene sequence: CDR1 SEHNR, CDR2 FQNEAQ (reference sequence).

In the case of this clonotype: At one end the junction does not follow the germline gene, possibly because of a read error. The chain has TRBV5-1 and TRBJ1-1, with D unclear. CDR1 is SGHRS and CDR2 is YFSETQ in the germline V gene. The CDR3 has 14 amino acids. The CDR3 DNA reads TGTGCCAGCAGCCAAGATCCAGCGAACACTGAAGCTTTCTTT. This sequence encodes CASSQDPANTEAFF.

The chain has TRBV29-1 and TRBJ2-7; possible D gene TRBD2, 6 bases. The V gene's germline CDR1 is SQVTM and CDR2 ANQGSEA. This CDR3 is 13 amino acids long. The CDR3 region has the DNA TGCAGTGCTCCCTGGGGCGGGACCTACGAGCAGTACTTC. It codes for CSAPWGGTYEQYF.

This clonotype showed up many times. The J gene is TRBJ2-7, the V gene TRBV20-1; 9 bases agree with TRBD2. The CDR3 contains 14 residues. Per the germline V gene, CDR1 is DFQATT and CDR2 is SNEGSKA (reference sequence). With 6 bases clipped from V and 4 bases from J, the junction kept 10 bases outside the gene matches. Here the CDR3 DNA reads TGCAGTGCCGCCCGGACTAGCGACTTATACGAGCAGTACTTC. It translates to CSAARTSDLYEQYF.

At least ten counts were recorded for this clonotype. This chain links TRBV15 with TRBJ2-5, with a possible D match to TRBD2 (5 bases). This CDR3 has 14 amino acids. Germline V gene data show CDR1 as LNHNV and CDR2 as YYDKDF (reference sequence). The germline V and J ends were trimmed by 0 bases and 4 bases, with 9 bases remaining between them. Here the CDR3 reads CATSREEAGETQYF. CDR3 sequence (DNA): TGTGCCACCAGCAGAGAAGAGGCGGGAGAGACCCAGTACTTC.

This clonotype was seen just once. A much larger clone sits a single nucleotide away, making a read error possible. The CDR3 protein is CASSSGQVGAQHF. CDR3 sequence (DNA): TGTGCCAGCAGCTCGGGACAGGTCGGGGCCCAGCACTTC. The chain has TRBV7-3 and TRBJ2-5, with 8 bases fitting TRBD1. The CDR3 length is 13 residues. The germline CDR1 and CDR2 sequences are SGHTA and FQGTGA.

Many counts were recorded for this clonotype. This chain connects TRBV4-1 to TRBJ2-2; 7 bases match TRBD1. This CDR3 contains 19 residues. The trim removed 0 bases at V and 1 base at J, leaving 11 bases unmatched. CDR1 and CDR2 (germline): MGHRA, YSYEKL. In DNA form, the CDR3 reads TGCGCCAGCAGCCAAGAACCCCACGCCAGGGGGAGGAACACCGGGGAGCTGTTTTTT. The encoded protein is CASSQEPHARGRNTGELFF.

Ten or more counts support this clonotype. The J gene is TRBJ1-5, the V gene TRBV7-2; TRBD1 aligns across 7 bases. CDR1 is SGHTA, CDR2 FQGNSA, per germline. The CDR3 spans 15 residues. V trimming: 5 bases; J trimming: 5 bases; junction bases outside the gene matches: 9. The CDR3 protein is CASSRRTGGDQPQHF. CDR3 DNA: TGTGCCAGCAGCAGAAGGACAGGCGGGGATCAGCCCCAGCATTTT.

The chain has TRBV11-2 and TRBJ1-6, with D unresolved. CDR1 is SGHAT and CDR2 is FQNNGV in the germline V gene. The CDR3 covers 15 residues. V was pared by 2 bases and J by 9 bases, with 14 bases between. CDR3 nucleotide sequence: TGTGCCAGCAGCTTAAGGGTCAGAGGAAGTTCACCCCTCCACTTT. Translated, it gives CASSLRVRGSSPLHF.

This chain uses TRBV9 with TRBJ1-4; TRBD1 matches at 9 bases. The ends lost 4 bases at V and 6 bases at J; junction bases unmatched: 7. In germline, CDR1 is SGDLS, CDR2 YYNGEE. CDR3 length equals 15 residues. The CDR3 loop is CASSLARQGDEKLFF. The CDR3 DNA reads as TGTGCCAGCAGCTTAGCCCGACAGGGGGATGAAAAACTGTTTTTT.

This clonotype was seen just once. The junction shows a germline mismatch at one end, possibly a read error. V and J are TRBV10-3 and TRBJ1-5; D perhaps matches TRBD1 (5 bases). The germline V gene encodes CDR1 ENHRY and CDR2 SYGVKD. This CDR3 contains 16 residues. CDR3 DNA sequence: TGTGCCAGCAGTCACGCAACAGGTGTTGGAAATCAGCCCCAGCATTTT. This gives the protein CASSHATGVGNQPQHF.

The genes are TRBV2 and TRBJ2-3; D possibly matches TRBD1 or TRBD2 (6 bases each). CDR1 is SNHLY and CDR2 is FYNNEI in the germline V gene. This CDR3 region has 15 residues. Between the trimmed V and J ends, which lost 2 bases and 6 bases, there was a span of 15 bases. The chain's CDR3 is CASSESRGVGDTQYF. In nucleotides, the CDR3 is TGTGCCAGCAGTGAATCAAGGGGGGTTGGGGATACGCAGTATTTT.

This clonotype occurred many times. The chain uses TRBV7-9 and TRBJ1-6; 11 bases fit TRBD1. V shed 6 bases and J 4 bases; nucleotides not matched to a gene: 8. From germline, CDR1 is SEHNR and CDR2 FQNEAQ (reference sequence). CDR3 length: 17 amino acids. CDR3 bases: TGTGCCAGCAGACATACCGGGACAGGGGGATATAATTCACCCCTCCACTTT. Amino acid sequence: CASRHTGTGGYNSPLHF.

The chain joins TRBV5-6 to TRBJ1-1; TRBD1 agrees at 10 bases. V trimming: 0 bases; J trimming: 5 bases; junction bases outside the gene matches: 7. This CDR3 has 16 residues. Germline CDR1 and CDR2: SGHDT and YYEEEE. In DNA, the CDR3 is TGTGCCAGCAGCTTGGCCGGGACAGGGGTAAGGACTGAAGCTTTCTTT. Protein: CASSLAGTGVRTEAFF.

Turning to this clonotype: With a much larger clone just one base away, this may be a read error. Because it lacks the conserved phenylalanine or tryptophan at the end, this CDR3 is likely a read error. V gene TRBV2 combines with J gene TRBJ2-7, with D unresolved. Trimming shortened V by 8 bases and J by 2 bases, and 10 bases separated the two germline ends. Germline V gives CDR1 SNHLY, CDR2 FYNNEI. The CDR3 length is 12 residues. CDR3 nucleotide sequence: TGTGCCAGCGCCCGGAGTGCCTACGAGCAGTACTTA. Translated: CASARSAYEQYL.

The V and J genes are TRBV10-3 and TRBJ1-1; a weak D match, TRBD1 (6 bases). The germline CDR1 and CDR2 sequences are ENHRY and SYGVKD. Trimming cost V 8 bases and J 2 bases, with 12 bases left between them. The CDR3 is made up of 13 amino acids. The DNA of the CDR3 is TGTGCCATCTCCGAGGGGGAAAACACTGAAGCTTTCTTT. It codes for CAISEGENTEAFF.

This clonotype was found a few times. A read error may be the cause here, since a much bigger clone is one base away. The CDR3 does not end in the conserved phenylalanine or tryptophan, so this is likely a read error. The chain combines TRBV7-6 with TRBJ2-7; 10 bases match TRBD2. The CDR3 has 15 amino acids. The germline V gene encodes CDR1 SGHVS and CDR2 FNYEAQ. In nucleotides, the CDR3 is TGTGCCAGCAGCGCCGGGACTAGCGTCTCCCACGAGCAGTACCTC. Translation gives CASSAGTSVSHEQYL.